Below, one T cell receptor (beta chain) is given with its context. The source of the sample is a study of shared clonotypes between healthy human individuals. Naive CD8 cells, CD45RO-negative and positively selected for CCR7, excluded terminally differentiated effector memory CD45RA+ cells. The assay ran at deep level. TCRdb's copy holds only in-frame clones and misses some; the assay was immunoSEQ multiplex PCR. Among around 600,000 clones listed, 90% to 95% were seen once. The ends lost 6 bases at V and 5 bases at J; junction bases unmatched: 9. CDR3 size: 18 residues. Germline lookup yields CDR1 MNHEY and CDR2 SMNVEV (reference sequence).

This receptor was identified in a woman in her twenties or thirties in good health. Sequenced sample: naive CD8+ T cells sorted from blood. The chain has TRBV27 and TRBJ2-2; 16 bases are a match to TRBD2. In DNA form, the CDR3 reads TGTGCCAGCAGACCGGGACTAGCGGGAGGGCCTAGAACCGGGGAGCTGTTTTTT. Translation: CASRPGLAGGPRTGELFF.